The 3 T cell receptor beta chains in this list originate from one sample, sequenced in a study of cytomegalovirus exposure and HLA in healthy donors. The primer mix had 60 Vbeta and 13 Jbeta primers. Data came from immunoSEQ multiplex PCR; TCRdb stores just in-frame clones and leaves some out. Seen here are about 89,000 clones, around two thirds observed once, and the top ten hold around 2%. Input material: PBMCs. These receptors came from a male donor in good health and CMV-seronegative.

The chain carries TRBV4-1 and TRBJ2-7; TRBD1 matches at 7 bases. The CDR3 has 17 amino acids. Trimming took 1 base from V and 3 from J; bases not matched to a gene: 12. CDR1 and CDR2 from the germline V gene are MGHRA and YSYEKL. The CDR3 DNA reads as TGCGCCAGCAGCCAAGCGGACTTGGACAGGACGAACTACGAGCAGTACTTC. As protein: CASSQADLDRTNYEQYF.

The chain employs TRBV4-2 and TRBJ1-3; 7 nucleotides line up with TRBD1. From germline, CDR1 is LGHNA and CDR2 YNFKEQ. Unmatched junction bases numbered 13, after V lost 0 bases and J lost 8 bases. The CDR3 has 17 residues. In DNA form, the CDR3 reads TGTGCCAGCAGCCAAGATCCCCCCGGACAGGCCCTCCACACCATATATTTT. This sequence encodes CASSQDPPGQALHTIYF.

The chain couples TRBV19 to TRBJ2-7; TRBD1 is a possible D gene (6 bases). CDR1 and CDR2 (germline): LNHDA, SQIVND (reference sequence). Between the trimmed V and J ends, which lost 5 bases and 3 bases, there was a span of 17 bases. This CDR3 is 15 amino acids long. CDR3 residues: CASSAGTSPRYEQYF. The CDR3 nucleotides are TGTGCCAGTAGTGCCGGGACAAGTCCTCGCTACGAGCAGTACTTC. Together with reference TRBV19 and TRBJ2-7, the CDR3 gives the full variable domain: DGGITQSPKYLFRKEGQNVTLSCEQNLNHDAMYWYRQDPGQGLRLIYYSQIVNDFQKGDIAEGYSVSREKKESFPLTVTSAQKNPTAFYLCASSAGTSPRYEQYFGPGTRLTVT.